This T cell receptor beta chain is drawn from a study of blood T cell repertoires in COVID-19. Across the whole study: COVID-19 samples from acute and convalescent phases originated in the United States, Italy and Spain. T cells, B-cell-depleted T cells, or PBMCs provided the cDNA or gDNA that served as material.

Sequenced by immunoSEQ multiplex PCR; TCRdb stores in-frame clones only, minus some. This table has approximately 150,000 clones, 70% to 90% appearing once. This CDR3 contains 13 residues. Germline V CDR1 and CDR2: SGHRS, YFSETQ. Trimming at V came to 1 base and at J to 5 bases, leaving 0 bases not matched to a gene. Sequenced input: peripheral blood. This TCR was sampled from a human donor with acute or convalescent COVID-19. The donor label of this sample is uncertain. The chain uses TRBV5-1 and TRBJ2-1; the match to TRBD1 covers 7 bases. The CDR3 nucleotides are TGCGCCAGCAGCTTGACAGGGGACAATGAGCAGTTCTTC. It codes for CASSLTGDNEQFF.